Each of the 16 T cell receptor beta chains below was sequenced from the same sample in a study of control samples from healthy donors and cancer patients. The repertoire was sequenced with immunoSEQ multiplex PCR; TCRdb's copy has only in-frame clones and lacks some. Of about 120,000 clones listed, over 90% are singletons. Input material: blood. All receptors come from a man aged 25 to 45 in good health.

This chain links TRBV11-2 with TRBJ1-1; D possibly corresponds to TRBD1 (5 bases). With 7 bases removed from V and 4 bases from J, the gap between germline ends came to 10 bases. Germline CDR1 is SGHAT and CDR2 is FQNNGV. CDR3 size: 12 residues. CDR3 in DNA: TGTGCCAGCACCCGAGGGGTCACTGAAGCTTTCTTT. Translation gives CASTRGVTEAFF.

The rearrangement uses TRBV5-5 and TRBJ2-1; possibly TRBD1 for D (5 bases). V dropped 1 base and J dropped 0 bases, with 8 bases sitting between them. Germline CDR1 SGHKS, CDR2 YYEKEE (reference sequence). The CDR3 extends over 15 amino acids. CDR3 in DNA: TGTGCCAGCAGCTTGCAGGGAAACTCCTACAATGAGCAGTTCTTC. This sequence encodes CASSLQGNSYNEQFF.

The rearrangement uses TRBV11-2 and TRBJ2-1, with D possibly being TRBD2 (5 bases). The CDR3 has 14 residues. Germline CDR1 reads SGHAT; CDR2 reads FQNNGV. V was pared by 5 bases and J by 3 bases, with 11 bases between. DNA for the CDR3: TGTGCCAGCAGCGCCGCCGGGGTCTACAATGAGCAGTTCTTC. Its translation: CASSAAGVYNEQFF.

This clone was counted once. The chain is built from TRBV12-5 and TRBJ1-1; 7 bases are shared with TRBD1. The V gene's germline CDR1 is LGHNT and CDR2 FRNRAP. V lost 5 bases to trimming and J lost 4 bases; unmatched junction nucleotides: 7. The CDR3 has 14 residues. The CDR3 nucleotides are TGTGCTAGTGGTCCTTCAGGGGGGGGCACTGAAGCTTTCTTT. Translating it yields CASGPSGGGTEAFF.

Here the CDR3 DNA reads TGTGCCTGGAGTCCTCTTTCGGGACTCAGGAACACTGAAGCTTTCTTT. This gives the protein CAWSPLSGLRNTEAFF. The rearrangement uses TRBV30 and TRBJ1-1; a weak D match, TRBD1 (5 bases). The CDR3 covers 16 residues. Trimming pared 2 bases from V and 1 base from J, leaving 17 bases between. CDR1 and CDR2 from the germline V gene are GTSNPN and SVGIG (reference sequence).

The chain has TRBV5-1 and TRBJ2-6; D unclear. V was shortened by 4 bases and J by 0 bases, with 11 bases between the two germline ends. Germline V lookup: CDR1 SGHRS, CDR2 YFSETQ. The CDR3 is made up of 16 amino acids. Written as DNA, the CDR3 is TGCGCCAGCAGCATGCCGGGCCTCTCTGGGGCCAACGTCCTGACTTTC. Translation: CASSMPGLSGANVLTF. Looking up the rest from reference TRBV5-1 and TRBJ2-6 gives the full variable domain: KAGVTQTPRYLIKTRGQQVTLSCSPISGHRSVSWYQQTPGQGLQFLFEYFSETQRNKGNFPGRFSGRQFSNSRSEMNVSTLELGDSALYLCASSMPGLSGANVLTFGAGSRLTVL.

V is TRBV7-7 and J is TRBJ2-7; D ambiguous. The CDR3 runs 15 residues. Between the trimmed V and J ends, which lost 6 bases and 2 bases, there was a span of 17 bases. Germline V gene data show CDR1 as SSHAT and CDR2 as FNYEAQ (reference sequence). The chain's CDR3 is CASSRTSPIPYEQYV. CDR3 nucleotide sequence: TGTGCCAGCAGTCGGACGTCTCCGATCCCCTACGAGCAGTACGTC.

The chain links TRBV5-6 to TRBJ2-7; weak D call: TRBD1 (6 bases). This CDR3 region has 17 residues. The V end lost 2 bases, the J end lost 5 bases, and 23 bases lay between the germline ends. Germline V CDR1 and CDR2: SGHDT, YYEEEE. The CDR3 spells CASSFRSLTGRANEQYF. Written as DNA, the CDR3 is TGTGCCAGCAGCTTTAGGTCTCTGACAGGAAGAGCCAACGAGCAGTACTTC.

V and J are TRBV13 and TRBJ2-7; TRBD2 is a possible D gene (5 bases). Germline-derived CDR1 and CDR2 are PRHDT and FYEKMQ (reference sequence). With 5 bases removed from V and 0 bases from J, the gap between germline ends came to 14 bases. The CDR3 runs to 15 residues. The CDR3 coding sequence is TGTGCCAGCAGCGGGCAAGCGGACTTCTCCTACGAGCAGTACTTC. Translation gives CASSGQADFSYEQYF.

This clone was seen a single time. V gene TRBV2 combines with J gene TRBJ2-5, with D perhaps matching TRBD2 (7 bases). V gave up 4 bases and J gave up 5 bases, with 17 bases separating them. Germline V CDR1 and CDR2: SNHLY, FYNNEI. The CDR3 runs 15 residues. In DNA form, the CDR3 reads TGTGCCAGCAGTGGTCCCGGGGGGCCAGGGGAGACCCAGTACTTC. Translating it yields CASSGPGGPGETQYF.

A note on this clone: The same CDR3 can be traced to other DNA sequences in this sample. The chain combines TRBV5-1 with TRBJ2-2, with D hard to call. Trimming cost V 5 bases and J 1 base, with 6 bases left between them. The CDR3 contains 13 residues. Germline values: CDR1 SGHRS, CDR2 YFSETQ. For the CDR3, the DNA is TGCGCCAGCAGAACGGGGAACACCGGGGAGCTGTTTTTT. As protein: CASRTGNTGELFF.

In its sample, this clone was seen once. The rearrangement joins TRBV12-5 to TRBJ1-2; the D is unclear. Deletions cut 8 bases from V and 5 bases from J, with 12 bases between. CDR3 length: 12 amino acids. Germline loops: CDR1 LGHNT, CDR2 FRNRAP. CDR3: CASRMFGYGYTF. The CDR3 nucleotides are TGTGCTAGTAGGATGTTCGGGTATGGCTACACCTTC. The whole variable domain, remainder taken from reference TRBV12-5 and TRBJ1-2, is DARVTQTPRHKVTEMGQEVTMRCQPILGHNTVFWYRQTMMQGLELLAYFRNRAPLDDSGMPKDRFSAEMPDATLATLKIQPSEPRDSAVYFCASRMFGYGYTFGSGTRLTVV.

The genes are TRBV7-3 and TRBJ1-1, with D uncertain. Per germline, CDR1 SGHTA and CDR2 FQGTGA. CDR3 size: 13 residues. Deletions cut 4 bases from V and 6 bases from J, with 12 bases between. The CDR3 sequence: CASSSTKVSEAFF. CDR3 sequence (DNA): TGTGCCAGCAGCTCGACAAAGGTGTCTGAAGCTTTCTTT.

V and J are TRBV5-1 and TRBJ2-7; 7 bases agree with TRBD1. Germline assignment: CDR1 SGHRS and CDR2 YFSETQ. The V gene end was trimmed by 6 bases and the J gene end by 7 bases; junction bases not matched to a gene: 4. CDR3 length: 11 amino acids. CDR3 protein: CASKGAGEQYF. CDR3 DNA: TGCGCCAGCAAGGGGGCCGGGGAGCAGTACTTC. Combining the CDR3 with reference TRBV5-1 and TRBJ2-7 gives the whole variable domain KAGVTQTPRYLIKTRGQQVTLSCSPISGHRSVSWYQQTPGQGLQFLFEYFSETQRNKGNFPGRFSGRQFSNSRSEMNVSTLELGDSALYLCASKGAGEQYFGPGTRLTVT.

This clone turned up a few times. The rearrangement uses TRBV12-5 and TRBJ2-2; D not certain. Trimming pared 2 bases from V and 6 bases from J, leaving 4 bases between. In germline, CDR1 is LGHNT, CDR2 FRNRAP. The CDR3 sequence is 12 residues long. The CDR3: CASGLSAGELFF. DNA for the CDR3: TGTGCTAGTGGTTTGTCCGCCGGGGAGCTGTTTTTT.

This chain uses TRBV7-2 with TRBJ1-2, with TRBD1 identical over 7 bases. Germline V gene data show CDR1 as SGHTA and CDR2 as FQGNSA. This CDR3 spans 14 amino acids. Trimming removed 2 bases from V and 0 bases from J; junction bases left unmatched: 0. For the CDR3, the DNA is TGTGCCAGCAGCTTACAGGGGGCTAACTATGGCTACACCTTC. Its translation: CASSLQGANYGYTF. The variable domain in full, completed from reference TRBV7-2 and TRBJ1-2, reads GAGVSQSPSNKVTEKGKDVELRCDPISGHTALYWYRQSLGQGLEFLIYFQGNSAPDKSGLPSDRFSAERTGGSVSTLTIQRTQQEDSAVYLCASSLQGANYGYTFGSGTRLTVV.